The 5 T cell receptor beta chains reported below all come from one sample, sequenced in a study of control samples from healthy donors and cancer patients. Sequencing used immunoSEQ multiplex PCR; TCRdb keeps in-frame clones, though not all of them. The sample consists of some 99,000 clones, 75% to 95% of them appearing once. Sequencing input: blood. These receptors all come from a human donor in good health. The donor label of this sample is uncertain.

The J gene is TRBJ1-6, the V gene TRBV12-5; 7 bases map to TRBD1. Trimming took 6 bases from V and 5 from J; bases not matched to a gene: 7. CDR3 length: 15 residues. Germline values: CDR1 LGHNT, CDR2 FRNRAP. The DNA for the CDR3 is TGTGCTAGTGGCCCTGACAGGGTTGATAATTCACCCCTCCACTTT. Amino acid sequence: CASGPDRVDNSPLHF. The whole variable domain, remainder taken from reference TRBV12-5 and TRBJ1-6, is DARVTQTPRHKVTEMGQEVTMRCQPILGHNTVFWYRQTMMQGLELLAYFRNRAPLDDSGMPKDRFSAEMPDATLATLKIQPSEPRDSAVYFCASGPDRVDNSPLHFGNGTRLTVT.

Of note for this clone: The same CDR3 is also encoded by other DNA sequences in this sample. The J gene is TRBJ1-5, the V gene TRBV7-8; D ambiguous. V lost 5 bases, J lost 0 bases, and 11 bases lay in between. CDR3 length: 15 amino acids. In germline, CDR1 is SGHVS, CDR2 FQNEAQ. The CDR3 spells CASSLADYSNQPQHF. DNA of the CDR3: TGTGCCAGCAGCCTGGCGGATTATAGCAATCAGCCCCAGCATTTT.

The J gene is TRBJ2-7, the V gene TRBV6-5; possible D gene TRBD1, 5 bases. The CDR3 extends over 15 amino acids. The V gene's germline CDR1 is MNHEY and CDR2 SVGAGI. V lost 7 bases and J lost 4, with 20 bases in between. The CDR3 here is CASTTTGRADYEQYF. CDR3 coding DNA: TGTGCCAGCACCACTACGGGCAGGGCGGATTACGAGCAGTACTTC.

This chain joins TRBV27 and TRBJ2-5; 11 positions agree with TRBD2. V was clipped by 7 bases and J by 7 bases; unmatched bases: 17. CDR3 length: 17 residues. CDR1 is MNHEY, CDR2 SMNVEV, per germline (reference sequence). CDR3 loop: CASTSRGLAAYRGTQYF. Written as DNA, the CDR3 is TGTGCCAGCACCTCAAGGGGACTAGCGGCGTATCGGGGGACCCAGTACTTC.

The CDR3 loop is CASSVQGGITEAFF. CDR3 DNA: TGTGCCAGCAGCGTACAAGGGGGCATCACTGAAGCTTTCTTT. J is TRBJ1-1 and V is TRBV9; 7 bases line up with TRBD1. V lost 1 base to trimming and J lost 4 bases; unmatched junction nucleotides: 4. There are 14 residues in the CDR3. Germline lookup yields CDR1 SGDLS and CDR2 YYNGEE.